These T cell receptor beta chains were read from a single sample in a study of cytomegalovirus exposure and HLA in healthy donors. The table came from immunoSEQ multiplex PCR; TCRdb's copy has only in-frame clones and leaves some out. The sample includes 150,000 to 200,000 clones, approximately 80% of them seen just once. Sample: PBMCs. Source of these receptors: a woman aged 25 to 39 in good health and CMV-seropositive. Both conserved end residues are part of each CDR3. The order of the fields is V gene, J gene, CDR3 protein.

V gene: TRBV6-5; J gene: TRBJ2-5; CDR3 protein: CASRSSGTRRETQYF
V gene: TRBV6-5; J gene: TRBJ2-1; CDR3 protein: CASFSGGTYNEQFF
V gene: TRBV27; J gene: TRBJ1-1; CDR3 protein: CASSDRAGTEAFF
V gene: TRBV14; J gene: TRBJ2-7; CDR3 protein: CASSQALEDYEQYF
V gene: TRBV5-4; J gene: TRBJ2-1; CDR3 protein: CASEAVGRENEQFF
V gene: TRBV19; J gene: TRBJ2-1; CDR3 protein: CASSRTSGPYNEQFF
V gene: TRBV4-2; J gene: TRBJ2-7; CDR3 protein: CASSLAIAGVLNEQYF
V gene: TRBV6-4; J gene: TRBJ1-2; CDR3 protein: CASRGQGAYGYTF
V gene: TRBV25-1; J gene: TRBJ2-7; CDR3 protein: CASSPGIREQYF
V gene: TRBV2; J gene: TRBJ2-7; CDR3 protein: CASSLSGLAGGEQYF
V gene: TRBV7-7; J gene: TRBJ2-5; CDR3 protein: CASSQNLADQETQYF
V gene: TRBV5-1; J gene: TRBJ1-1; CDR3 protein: CASSLADRDVPEAFF
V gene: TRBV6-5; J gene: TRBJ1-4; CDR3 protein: CASRAGQINEKLFF
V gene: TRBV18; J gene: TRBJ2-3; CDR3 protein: CASSTLGQGDTDTQYF
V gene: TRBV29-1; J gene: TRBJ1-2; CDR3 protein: CSVAGTGDGYTF
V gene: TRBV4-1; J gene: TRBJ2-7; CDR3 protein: CASSSTQGGAYEQYF
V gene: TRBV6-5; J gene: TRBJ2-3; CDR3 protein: CASSLTGGVDTQYF
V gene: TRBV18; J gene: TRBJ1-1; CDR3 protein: CASSPLAPFEDTEAFF
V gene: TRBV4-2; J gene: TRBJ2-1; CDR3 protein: CASSQEDGSSYNEQFF
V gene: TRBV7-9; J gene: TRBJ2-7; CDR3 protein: CASSWGQGASYEQYF
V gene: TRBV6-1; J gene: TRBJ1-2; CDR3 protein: CASSLDLPDGYTF
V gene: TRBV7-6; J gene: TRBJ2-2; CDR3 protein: CASSDLAGAGELFF
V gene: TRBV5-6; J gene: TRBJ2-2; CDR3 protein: CASSSGDRETGELFF
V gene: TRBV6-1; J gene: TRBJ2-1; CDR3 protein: CASRTSGRDEQFF
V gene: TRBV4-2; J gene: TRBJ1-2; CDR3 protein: CASSPVPGQGARYTF
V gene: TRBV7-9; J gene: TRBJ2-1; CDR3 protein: CASQPGLAGGEQFF
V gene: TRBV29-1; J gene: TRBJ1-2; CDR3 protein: CSVVGGTGEGYTF
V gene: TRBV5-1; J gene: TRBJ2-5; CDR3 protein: CASSTEPTSGVQETQYF
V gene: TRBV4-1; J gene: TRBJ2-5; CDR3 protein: CASSQPGGATRETQYF
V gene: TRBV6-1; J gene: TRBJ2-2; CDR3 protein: CASSERVAGFYPGGELFF
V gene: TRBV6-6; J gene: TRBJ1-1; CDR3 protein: CASSSRTGASEAFF
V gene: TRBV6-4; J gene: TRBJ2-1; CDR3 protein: CASSGLAGGYNEQFF
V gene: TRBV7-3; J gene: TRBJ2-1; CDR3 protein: CASSAYPRDEQFF
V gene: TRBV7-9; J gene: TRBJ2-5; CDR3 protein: CASSLTPEAQETQYF
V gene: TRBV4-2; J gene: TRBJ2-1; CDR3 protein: CASSHEESSYNEQFF
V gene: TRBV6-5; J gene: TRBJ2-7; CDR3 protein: CASSLSGDHTYEQYF
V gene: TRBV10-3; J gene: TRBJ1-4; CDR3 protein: CAISESGFGGEKLFF
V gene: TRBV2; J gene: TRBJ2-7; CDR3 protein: CASSSRTAKSSYEQYF
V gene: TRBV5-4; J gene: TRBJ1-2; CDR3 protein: CASSWGGDTNYGYTF
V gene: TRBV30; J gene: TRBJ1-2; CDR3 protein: CAWTRPGFPYGYTF
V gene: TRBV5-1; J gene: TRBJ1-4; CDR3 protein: CASSLALTNEKLFF